The text below deals with one T cell receptor beta chain. The clone's antigen remains unknown. Per-nucleotide qualities are absent, and no much larger clonotype sits a single base away. TCR beta CDR3 regions were amplified from RNA transcripts. The TCR CDR3 was subjected to a first round of RT-PCR using the HTBI primer set and the Qiagen OneStep RT-PCR kit. Libraries were constructed in a second round of multiplex PCR, after which size selection and purification were performed. Libraries were sequenced paired-end with 100 bp reads on an Illumina HiSeq2000. The paper's processing steps were these. Raw data were processed with SOAPnuke, discarding reads with adapters, uncalled bases, mean Phred below 15, or no exact constant-primer or identifier match. COPE v1.2.5 was used to merge high-quality paired reads, and clonotypes were defined as unique nucleotide sequences. MiTCR v1.1 was used to align the clonotypes against IMGT TRBV, TRBD and TRBJ reference segments. Only V-J combinations with frequency above 0.0001, covering approximately 99% of repertoires, were analysed. The TCS score was defined as F50 (clonal expansion) divided by E x V (chaos), with BLOSUM62-based TCRdist calculated between CDR3 peptides within each V-J. Welch's t-statistics and random forest reduced several hundred V-J features to under 15, which were used in a naive Bayes classifier (R e1071). TCRdb reprocessed the public reads (quality trimming at Q25 with fastp, clone calling with MiXCR) and kept in-frame beta chains. Every distinct CDR3 protein forms one entry, paired with its most common genes and DNA. The V and J calls here are based on TCRdb, not the publication. Recorded for this sample are 490,000 or so distinct CDR3 sequences; about 20% of them occurred a single time. The ten biggest clones cover over 45% of the sample.

Ophthalmopathy patients had moderately to severely active disease, Clinical Activity Score of at least 3, NOSPECS grade of at least 4, and duration under 3 months. Exclusion was applied to patients with uncontrolled infections, other autoimmune diseases, pregnancy or lactation. Clinical symptoms, serum thyroxine and TRAb, thyroid ultrasound, and orbital computed tomography formed the basis for the diagnoses. PBMCs were isolated from 10 ml of fresh peripheral blood by Ficoll-Paque density gradient centrifugation. Total RNA was extracted using Trizol reagent, and RNA quality was assessed on an Agilent 2100 Bioanalyzer. This sample is drawn from a study of T cells in Graves' hyperthyroidism and ophthalmopathy (dated by TCRdb to the late 2010s). Study-level background: Peripheral blood samples were taken at initial diagnosis, before any treatment was given. To identify TCR V-J signatures that set the groups apart, the researchers used a discovery cohort of 100 patients, made up of 40 to 45 with Graves' ophthalmopathy and some 60 with stable Graves' hyperthyroidism. Prospective prediction of ophthalmopathy was tested in an independent validation cohort consisting of 18 to 20 hyperthyroidism patients and some 15 patients who later progressed to ophthalmopathy. The roughly 90 discovery patients were divided at random into training and test sets in a 7:3 ratio. In addition, the study compared T-cell repertoires in thyroid tissue and in blood from roughly six Graves' hyperthyroidism patients. After sampling, hyperthyroidism patients received methimazole starting at 30 mg daily, and ophthalmopathy patients received high-dose intravenous methylprednisolone. The paper describes TCR Vbeta CDR3 sequencing of 140 or so peripheral blood samples, made up of some 42 ophthalmopathy patients, 70 to 80 hyperthyroidism patients and around 17 progressor patients. The study at large found these results: In validation, the model predicted progression to ophthalmopathy a median of approximately 6.6 months before onset, with roughly 68% sensitivity and roughly 72% specificity. A 13 V-J signature model separated ophthalmopathy from stable hyperthyroidism, with about 88% sensitivity and 81% to 82% specificity in cross-validation and 80%/75% in testing. Most expanded thyroid clonotypes (frequency above 0.001) were also detected in blood, suggesting blood repertoires may reflect thyroid immune responses. Sample size was not statistically predetermined, and investigators were not blinded to group allocation.

The TCR sequence derives from a middle-aged man with Graves' ophthalmopathy. Material for sequencing was blood.

Here the CDR3 is given as CASSDGLRDNQETQYF. The bases are TGCGCCAGCAGCGATGGACTCCGGGACAACCAAGAGACCCAGTACTTC. The chain joins TRBV5-1 to TRBJ2-5, and possibly TRBD1, on 6 matching bases. Trimming costs V 4 bases and J 0 bases, and their ends lie 16 bases apart. Looking up the germline V gene yields CDR1 SGHRS and CDR2 YFSETQ. The CDR3, from cysteine to phenylalanine, totals 16 residues. CDR3 DNA is the only sequence kept; it has 48 bases, read in frame from the first base.